What follows is one T cell receptor beta chain and its context. Its cognate antigen is unknown. An equimolar mix of two oligonucleotides served as the beta constant-region primer for TRBC1 and TRBC2. Ligated cDNA was amplified by four rounds of PCR with nested alpha and beta constant-region primers and SP2. The cDNA 3' end received a ligated single-stranded oligonucleotide carrying the SP2 primer and a 12-nucleotide UMI. TCRdb reprocessed the UMI-ligation and nested PCR reads via MiXCR and lists one record per CDR3 protein. The sample contains some 110,000 distinct CDR3 sequences, 36% of which appear only once. The CDR3 sequence is 15 residues long. The V end was cut by 0 bases, the J end by 7 bases, with 16 bases between. In germline, CDR1 is GTSNPN, CDR2 SVGIG (reference sequence). The sample is drawn from a study of naive and memory T cell subsets. Study results and limitations: Clonotypes are single alpha or beta chains, not paired receptors. Activation and differentiation may alter RNA-based TCR counts.

The sample comprised central memory CD4+ T cells from blood. The receptor was isolated from a human donor in good health. V gene TRBV30 combines with J gene TRBJ2-1, with D uncertain. The CDR3 reads CAWSVILPGRNEQFF. CDR3 bases: TGTGCCTGGAGTGTAATACTACCTGGGCGGAATGAGCAGTTCTTC.